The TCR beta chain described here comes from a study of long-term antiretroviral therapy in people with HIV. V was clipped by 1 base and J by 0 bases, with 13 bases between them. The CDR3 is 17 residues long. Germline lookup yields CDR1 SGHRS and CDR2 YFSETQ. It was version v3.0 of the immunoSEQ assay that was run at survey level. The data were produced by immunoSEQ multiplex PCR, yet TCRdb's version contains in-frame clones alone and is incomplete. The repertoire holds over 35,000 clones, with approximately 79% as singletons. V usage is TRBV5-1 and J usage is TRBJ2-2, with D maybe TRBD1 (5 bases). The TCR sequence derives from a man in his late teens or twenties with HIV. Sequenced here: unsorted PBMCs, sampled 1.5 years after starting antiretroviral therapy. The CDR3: CASSLLSWTTNTGELFF. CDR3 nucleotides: TGCGCCAGCAGCTTGTTATCTTGGACAACGAACACCGGGGAGCTGTTTTTT.